Below, 5 T cell receptor beta chains from the same sample are listed, as sequenced in a study of human T cells and chemical hapten exposure. TCRdb redid the calling of the RACE reads with MiXCR, one entry per CDR3 protein. The repertoire includes under 75,000 distinct CDR3 sequences, 8.5% of them detected once, and nearly 3.5% sits in the top ten. Time point reported: patch test 2, 6 weeks after DPC sensitization. This sample's treatment: therapeutic diphenylcyclopropenone sensitization with weekly scalp DPC. The sequencing used whole blood, collected in connection with sensitization to the hapten diphenylcyclopropenone (DPC). The receptors here all came from a woman aged 45-59 years with alopecia areata. Some clones in this sample may be carry-over from other donors' samples.

The chain employs TRBV29-1 and TRBJ2-1; 15 bases are shared with TRBD2. With V trimmed by 7 bases and J by 8 bases, 3 bases remained unmatched. CDR1 and CDR2 (germline): SQVTM, ANQGSEA. CDR3 length equals 13 residues. The CDR3 is CSDRTSGRDEQFF. The CDR3 DNA reads TGCAGCGACAGGACTAGCGGGAGGGATGAGCAGTTCTTC.

The J gene is TRBJ1-6, the V gene TRBV14; tentative D call: TRBD1 (6 bases). The CDR3 has 14 residues. Trimming cost V 3 bases and J 8 bases, with 11 bases left between them. Germline V CDR1 and CDR2: SGHDN, FVKESK. CDR3 amino acids: CASSHRGTYSPLHF. DNA of the CDR3: TGTGCCAGCAGCCACAGGGGTACTTATTCACCCCTCCACTTT.

This clonotype was found a few times. CDR3 amino acids: CASSPPRFHYF. DNA for the CDR3: TGTGCCAGCAGTCCTCCCCGTTTCCACTACTTC. V is TRBV28 and J is TRBJ2-7; no clear D. Trimming stripped 5 bases from V and 13 bases from J, with 15 bases between. This CDR3 region has 11 residues. The germline V gene encodes CDR1 MDHEN and CDR2 SYDVKM.

This clonotype was picked up many times. The gene calls are TRBV10-3 and TRBJ2-1, with D possibly matching TRBD1 (6 bases). V gave up 5 bases and J gave up 5 bases, with 13 bases separating them. Germline assignment: CDR1 ENHRY and CDR2 SYGVKD. The CDR3 is 14 amino acids. The CDR3 protein is CAISHRVADNEQFF. In nucleotides, the CDR3 is TGTGCCATCAGTCACAGGGTAGCCGACAATGAGCAGTTCTTC.

The gene calls are TRBV9 and TRBJ1-2; the D gene is possibly TRBD1 (6 bases). The CDR3 has 14 residues. Germline V gene sequence: CDR1 SGDLS, CDR2 YYNGEE. The ends were cut back, 5 bases at V and 4 bases at J, with 15 bases in the middle. The CDR3 DNA reads as TGTGCCAGCAGTGCCAGCAGGGGTTCCTATGGCTACACCTTC. Amino acid sequence: CASSASRGSYGYTF.